This is a list of T cell receptor beta chains from one sample in a study of blood T cell repertoires in COVID-19. Clones were read by immunoSEQ multiplex PCR, and TCRdb kept only the in-frame ones, dropping some. The sample records 290,000 or so clones, 90% being singletons. Sequences were obtained from PBMCs or T cells enriched from blood (not recorded which). The receptors stem from a woman between 18 and 30 years old with acute COVID-19. Each CDR3 is given with its conserved first and last residue. Each record gives: V gene, J gene, clone size, D gene, CDR3 DNA, CDR3 protein. A D gene is named only where the DNA matches it firmly. Where a row states a size, it is once, few, many or the class of an expanded clone; other rows omit it.

v_call: TRBV11-3; j_call: TRBJ1-1; clone_size: -; d_call: -; cdr3_nt: TGTGCCAGCAGCTCCCCCGCTAAAGGAAGGAGCACTGAAGCTTTCTTT; cdr3_aa: CASSSPAKGRSTEAFF
v_call: TRBV28; j_call: TRBJ2-7; clone_size: -; d_call: -; cdr3_nt: TGTGCCAGCGTAGGGACTTTTGACTACGAGCAGTACTTC; cdr3_aa: CASVGTFDYEQYF
v_call: TRBV9; j_call: TRBJ1-2; clone_size: -; d_call: -; cdr3_nt: TGTGCCAGCAGCACCGCTACTAACTATGGCTACACCTTC; cdr3_aa: CASSTATNYGYTF
v_call: TRBV12-3/TRBV12-4; j_call: TRBJ2-4; clone_size: -; d_call: -; cdr3_nt: TGTGCCAGCAGTACAGATCCCGCCAGCCTCAAGTACTTC; cdr3_aa: CASSTDPASLKYF
v_call: TRBV30; j_call: TRBJ2-3; clone_size: -; d_call: -; cdr3_nt: TGTGCCTGGAGTGTACGGCTGCGATCGACTAGCACAGATACGCAGTATTTT; cdr3_aa: CAWSVRLRSTSTDTQYF
v_call: TRBV6-5; j_call: TRBJ2-5; clone_size: once; d_call: TRBD2; cdr3_nt: TGTGCCAGCACCGGGACTAGGGAGGAGACCCAGTACTTC; cdr3_aa: CASTGTREETQYF
v_call: TRBV6-5; j_call: TRBJ2-7; clone_size: -; d_call: -; cdr3_nt: TGTGCCAGCAGCGTTGTCGGGTCTTCATCCTACGAGCAGTACTTC; cdr3_aa: CASSVVGSSSYEQYF
v_call: TRBV24-1; j_call: TRBJ1-2; clone_size: -; d_call: TRBD1; cdr3_nt: TGTGCCACCAGTGAACAGGGGCTCGGCTATGGCTACACCTTC; cdr3_aa: CATSEQGLGYGYTF
v_call: TRBV6-5; j_call: TRBJ1-1; clone_size: once; d_call: -; cdr3_nt: -; cdr3_aa: CASSSSQETEAFF
v_call: TRBV7-9; j_call: TRBJ2-7; clone_size: -; d_call: -; cdr3_nt: TGTGCCAGCAGTCGGGCCCAGGGCTACGAGCAGTACTTC; cdr3_aa: CASSRAQGYEQYF
v_call: TRBV9; j_call: TRBJ1-3; clone_size: -; d_call: TRBD1; cdr3_nt: TGTGCCAGCAGCGTAGAAGGGGGCGGAAACACCATATATTTT; cdr3_aa: CASSVEGGGNTIYF
v_call: TRBV5-1; j_call: TRBJ2-1; clone_size: -; d_call: TRBD1; cdr3_nt: TGCGCCAGCAGCCCCCAGGGACAGGGGGCCCGGAATGAGCAGTTCTTC; cdr3_aa: CASSPQGQGARNEQFF
v_call: TRBV29-1; j_call: TRBJ2-2; clone_size: -; d_call: -; cdr3_nt: TGCAGCGTTGCGGGGTTGGCCGGGGAGCTGTTTTTT; cdr3_aa: CSVAGLAGELFF
v_call: TRBV18; j_call: TRBJ1-2; clone_size: -; d_call: -; cdr3_nt: TGTGCCAGCTCACCAGGGCAGCAAGGCTACACCTTC; cdr3_aa: CASSPGQQGYTF
v_call: TRBV27; j_call: TRBJ1-5; clone_size: -; d_call: -; cdr3_nt: TGTGCCAGCAGCCCACAGGTTAGCAATCAGCCCCAGCATTTT; cdr3_aa: CASSPQVSNQPQHF
v_call: TRBV6-5; j_call: TRBJ2-1; clone_size: -; d_call: TRBD2; cdr3_nt: TGTGCCAGCGGACTAGCGGTATACAATGAGCAGTTCTTC; cdr3_aa: CASGLAVYNEQFF
v_call: TRBV2; j_call: TRBJ1-2; clone_size: -; d_call: -; cdr3_nt: TGTGCCAGCAGTCAACAGGAGCCCTATGGCTACACCTTC; cdr3_aa: CASSQQEPYGYTF
v_call: TRBV28; j_call: TRBJ2-1; clone_size: -; d_call: TRBD2; cdr3_nt: TGTGCCAGCATCTTGGGGGGGGTGAGCGGGAGGGCCTCTGCAAATGAGCAGTTCTTC; cdr3_aa: CASILGGVSGRASANEQFF
v_call: TRBV13; j_call: TRBJ2-1; clone_size: -; d_call: TRBD2; cdr3_nt: TGTGCCAGTCAAGAGCTAGCGGTTAGCTCCTACAATGAGCAGTTCTTC; cdr3_aa: CASQELAVSSYNEQFF
v_call: TRBV27; j_call: TRBJ2-7; clone_size: -; d_call: -; cdr3_nt: TGTGCCAGCAGTTCTCCGGGACTCGCCCCCTACGAGCAGTACTTC; cdr3_aa: CASSSPGLAPYEQYF
v_call: TRBV11-2; j_call: TRBJ2-2; clone_size: once; d_call: TRBD2; cdr3_nt: TGTGCCAGCACGACTAGCGGGGGAACTACCACCGGGGAGCTGTTTTTT; cdr3_aa: CASTTSGGTTTGELFF
v_call: TRBV18; j_call: TRBJ1-1; clone_size: few; d_call: TRBD1; cdr3_nt: TGTGCCAGCTCGCCGCCGGGACAGGCACTATCTGAAGCTTTCTTT; cdr3_aa: CASSPPGQALSEAFF
v_call: TRBV18; j_call: TRBJ1-5; clone_size: -; d_call: -; cdr3_nt: TGTGCCAGCTCACCCCTACCGCCCAGGGTGAGCAATCAGCCCCAGCATTTT; cdr3_aa: CASSPLPPRVSNQPQHF
v_call: TRBV7-2; j_call: TRBJ2-7; clone_size: -; d_call: -; cdr3_nt: TGTGCCAGCAGCTCCGGGTCTCCCGGGGAGCAGTACTTC; cdr3_aa: CASSSGSPGEQYF